The 31 T cell receptor beta chains reported below all come from one sample, sequenced in a study of beta chain features in type 1 diabetes. Antigens of these TCRs are unknown. Expressed TCRB transcripts were sequenced after all isolated RNA was converted to cDNA. The repertoire was sequenced with immunoSEQ multiplex PCR; TCRdb's copy has only in-frame clones and lacks some. The table shows around 240,000 clones, with roughly 17% occurring only once. Study-wide points: In every one of the four CD4+ subsets, TCRB CDR3s were moderately but significantly shorter in Type 1 diabetes patients.

The sequenced sample was naive CD4+ T cells from blood. These receptors originate from a man in his thirties or forties with type 1 diabetes.

This clone was observed a handful of times. The chain recombines TRBV28 with TRBJ1-5; D is perhaps TRBD1 (5 bases). V lost 8 bases, J lost 1 base, and 9 bases lay in between. This CDR3 spans 13 amino acids. In germline, CDR1 is MDHEN, CDR2 SYDVKM. The CDR3 DNA reads TGTGCCAGCGTTGGGGGAAGCAATCAGCCCCAGCATTTT. Translated, it gives CASVGGSNQPQHF.

In this sample, this clone turned up a few times. The rearrangement uses TRBV7-9 and TRBJ2-3, with a weak D call TRBD2 (5 bases). This CDR3 contains 14 residues. The germline CDR1 and CDR2 sequences are SEHNR and FQNEAQ (reference sequence). V was clipped by 5 bases and J by 2 bases, with 11 bases between them. The CDR3 DNA sequence: TGTGCCAGCAGCCGCGGGTCACCCACAGATACGCAGTATTTT. Translation: CASSRGSPTDTQYF.

This clone was counted between two and nine times. This chain links TRBV10-3 with TRBJ2-3, with a possible D match to TRBD1 (6 bases). Germline loops: CDR1 ENHRY, CDR2 SYGVKD. The CDR3 has 13 amino acids. V was clipped by 8 bases and J by 2 bases, with 11 bases between them. The CDR3 region has the DNA TGTGCCATCGGGGACACATTCACAGATACGCAGTATTTT. Amino acids: CAIGDTFTDTQYF.

The chain joins TRBV30 to TRBJ2-7; tentative D call: TRBD1 (6 bases). Trimming stripped 4 bases from V and 5 bases from J, with 18 bases between. Germline lookup yields CDR1 GTSNPN and CDR2 SVGIG (reference sequence). This CDR3 has 14 residues. This CDR3 reads CAWNNKAGANEQYF. CDR3 DNA: TGTGCCTGGAACAATAAAGCAGGGGCTAACGAGCAGTACTTC.

V usage is TRBV25-1 and J usage is TRBJ2-3; D not certain. CDR1 and CDR2 from the germline V gene are MGHDK and SYGVNS. The CDR3 has 13 residues. Between the trimmed V and J ends, which lost 11 bases and 6 bases, there was a span of 18 bases. The chain's CDR3 is CASTGLAEDTQYF. The DNA for the CDR3 is TGTGCCTCCACGGGTTTGGCTGAGGATACGCAGTATTTT.

As to this clone: The junction departs from germline at one end; a sequencing error may be responsible. The CDR3 coding sequence is TGTGCTAGCAGCTTAGTGCCCCCAGGGTACGGGGAGCTGTTTTTT. It codes for CASSLVPPGYGELFF. The chain has TRBV7-7 and TRBJ2-2; D is possibly TRBD1 (5 bases). The CDR3 sequence is 15 residues long. Germline CDR1 reads SSHAT; CDR2 reads FNYEAQ (reference sequence).

The chain is built from TRBV29-1 and TRBJ1-1, with unresolved D. V was cut by 7 bases and J by 0 bases, with 18 bases left in between. The CDR3 consists of 15 residues. Per germline, CDR1 SQVTM and CDR2 ANQGSEA. The DNA for the CDR3 is TGCAGCGCCCTCGGGGAGAGATTCATGAACACTGAAGCTTTCTTT. It translates to CSALGERFMNTEAFF.

In its sample, this clone was seen a few times. The chain joins TRBV4-3 to TRBJ2-7; 7 bases are shared with TRBD2. The CDR3 is 16 residues long. V dropped 0 bases and J dropped 1; count of bases not matched to a gene: 6. Looked up from germline, CDR1 is LGHNA and CDR2 is YSLEER. CDR3 DNA: TGCGCCAGCAGCCAAGATTCCAGCGGGACGTCCTACGAGCAGTACTTC. Its protein product is CASSQDSSGTSYEQYF.

Only one count was recorded for this clone. This chain uses TRBV4-3 with TRBJ1-4; D call uncertain. Germline V gene lookup returns CDR1 LGHNA and CDR2 YSLEER. V shed 4 bases and J shed 4 bases, with 19 bases lying between them. The CDR3 is made up of 17 amino acids. The CDR3 protein is CASSLRSRRAVNEKLFF. The CDR3 coding sequence is TGCGCCAGCAGCCTCCGGTCCCGAAGGGCGGTTAATGAAAAACTGTTTTTT.

The CDR3, as DNA: TGTGCCAGCAGAGAGAGCGGCCGCGCAGATACGCAGTATTTT. Residues: CASRESGRADTQYF. The chain carries TRBV27 and TRBJ2-3, with D tentatively TRBD2 (5 bases). V lost 6 bases and J 4 bases, leaving 14 bases between the germline ends. CDR1 is MNHEY and CDR2 is SMNVEV in the germline V gene (reference sequence). The CDR3 loop spans 14 amino acids.

This clone showed up just a few times. This rearrangement joins TRBV27 to TRBJ2-7, with 8 bases identical to TRBD2. After removal of 5 bases from V and 6 bases from J, the junction contained 6 bases not matched to a gene. CDR1 is MNHEY, CDR2 SMNVEV, per germline (reference sequence). The CDR3 contains 13 residues. The CDR3 spells CASSPRGGVEQYF. The CDR3 coding sequence is TGTGCCAGCAGTCCCCGGGGGGGTGTCGAGCAGTACTTC.

The chain links TRBV7-8 to TRBJ2-4, with no clear D. Germline CDR1 and CDR2: SGHVS and FQNEAQ. The ends were cut back, 5 bases at V and 2 bases at J, with 25 bases in the middle. This CDR3 is built from 19 residues. CDR3 protein: CASSRDYLGQATTKNIQYF. CDR3 in DNA: TGTGCCAGCAGCCGAGATTACCTCGGGCAGGCGACCACCAAAAACATTCAGTACTTC. The whole variable domain, remainder taken from reference TRBV7-8 and TRBJ2-4, is GAGVSQSPRYKVAKRGQDVALRCDPISGHVSLFWYQQALGQGPEFLTYFQNEAQLDKSGLPSDRFFAERPEGSVSTLKIQRTQQEDSAVYLCASSRDYLGQATTKNIQYFGAGTRLSVL.

This clone turned up a few times. The gene calls are TRBV5-1 and TRBJ2-1; the D gene could be TRBD1 or TRBD2 (5 bases each). The CDR3 is 15 residues long. Germline assignment: CDR1 SGHRS and CDR2 YFSETQ. Trimming took off 0 bases at V and 4 bases at J, with 11 bases between the two ends. In DNA form, the CDR3 reads TGCGCCAGCAGCTTGGTCCGGGGCGAATACAATGAGCAGTTCTTC. This codes for CASSLVRGEYNEQFF.

This chain joins TRBV27 and TRBJ2-3, with 8 positions matching TRBD1. The CDR3 totals 14 residues. The junction had 4 bases not matched to a gene; V was cut back by 3 bases and J by 5 bases. Per the germline V gene, CDR1 is MNHEY and CDR2 is SMNVEV (reference sequence). DNA for the CDR3: TGTGCCAGCAGTTTGGACAGGGTGATAGATACGCAGTATTTT. As protein: CASSLDRVIDTQYF.

This clone was detected only a few times. The genes are TRBV9 and TRBJ1-4; D not resolved. This CDR3 contains 13 residues. Per the germline V gene, CDR1 is SGDLS and CDR2 is YYNGEE. Trimming removed 4 bases at V and 5 bases at J, with 9 bases between. This CDR3 reads CASSLAPNEKLFF. The CDR3 nucleotides read TGTGCCAGCAGCCTTGCCCCGAATGAAAAACTGTTTTTT.

This clone was found a few times. The chain couples TRBV5-1 to TRBJ2-4; 11 nucleotides match TRBD1. Germline CDR1 is SGHRS and CDR2 is YFSETQ. The CDR3 consists of 14 residues. Germline trimming cut 4 bases from V and 8 bases from J; bases unmatched to any gene: 5. The DNA of the CDR3 is TGCGCCAGCAGCCTAGGACAGGGGGCAGACATTCAGTACTTC. This encodes CASSLGQGADIQYF. The whole variable domain, remainder taken from reference TRBV5-1 and TRBJ2-4, is KAGVTQTPRYLIKTRGQQVTLSCSPISGHRSVSWYQQTPGQGLQFLFEYFSETQRNKGNFPGRFSGRQFSNSRSEMNVSTLELGDSALYLCASSLGQGADIQYFGAGTRLSVL.

J is TRBJ1-2 and V is TRBV19, with D uncertain. V was cut by 3 bases and J by 6 bases, with 5 bases left in between. Germline V CDR1 and CDR2: LNHDA, SQIVND (reference sequence). There are 11 residues in the CDR3. CDR3 protein: CASSMAHGYTF. As DNA, the CDR3 is TGTGCCAGTAGTATGGCCCATGGCTACACCTTC.

V usage is TRBV27 and J usage is TRBJ2-1; 7 nucleotides align to TRBD2. CDR1 is MNHEY and CDR2 is SMNVEV in the germline V gene (reference sequence). This CDR3 contains 15 residues. Trimming at V came to 1 base and at J to 2 bases, leaving 2 bases not matched to a gene. The CDR3 sequence is CASSLLAGAYNEQFF. Written as DNA, the CDR3 is TGTGCCAGCAGTTTATTGGCGGGGGCCTACAATGAGCAGTTCTTC.

This clone appeared a few times. The chain links TRBV7-2 to TRBJ1-4; TRBD1 matches 9 bases. The germline gives CDR1 SGHTA, CDR2 FQGNSA. J lost 4 bases, V lost 1 base, and 4 bases had no gene match. CDR3 size: 16 residues. The CDR3 loop reads CASSLGWDRVNEKLFF. The CDR3 coding sequence is TGTGCCAGCAGCTTAGGATGGGACAGGGTTAATGAAAAACTGTTTTTT.

As regards this clone: This same CDR3 is encoded by further DNA sequences in the sample. The CDR3 nucleotides read TGCAGCGTAACCAACACCGGGGAGCTGTTTTTT. Its translation: CSVTNTGELFF. This chain uses TRBV29-1 with TRBJ2-2; unclear D gene. Germline V gives CDR1 SQVTM, CDR2 ANQGSEA. Trimming cost V 6 bases and J 2 bases, with 4 bases left between them. CDR3 length: 11 residues.

V and J are TRBV4-1 and TRBJ1-4, with no clear D. Germline assignment: CDR1 MGHRA and CDR2 YSYEKL. Between the trimmed V and J ends, which lost 0 bases and 8 bases, there was a span of 13 bases. The CDR3 is 15 residues long. The DNA of the CDR3 is TGCGCCAGCAGCCAAGAATATCAGGTTTGGGAAAAACTGTTTTTT. Translating gives CASSQEYQVWEKLFF.

This clone has just a few counts. The V and J genes are TRBV7-2 and TRBJ2-7; 7 positions agree with TRBD1. Germline-derived CDR1 and CDR2 are SGHTA and FQGNSA. The CDR3 covers 12 residues. After removal of 5 bases from V and 7 bases from J, the junction contained 5 bases not matched to a gene. The CDR3 reads CASSRDSTEQYF. The CDR3 region has the DNA TGTGCCAGCAGCCGGGACAGTACGGAGCAGTACTTC. Variable domain in full (rest from reference TRBV7-2 and TRBJ2-7): GAGVSQSPSNKVTEKGKDVELRCDPISGHTALYWYRQSLGQGLEFLIYFQGNSAPDKSGLPSDRFSAERTGGSVSTLTIQRTQQEDSAVYLCASSRDSTEQYFGPGTRLTVT.

The chain couples TRBV4-3 to TRBJ2-1, with 8 bases that match TRBD1. The length of the CDR3 is 15 residues. The germline V gene has CDR1 LGHNA and CDR2 YSLEER. Losses at the gene ends were 1 base for V and 9 bases for J; bases not matched to a gene: 8. This CDR3 is CASSQALDRGVEQFF. CDR3 in DNA: TGCGCCAGCAGCCAAGCCCTTGACAGGGGTGTTGAGCAGTTCTTC.

J is TRBJ2-7 and V is TRBV19; D is ambiguous. Germline CDR1 and CDR2: LNHDA and SQIVND (reference sequence). The CDR3 loop spans 13 amino acids. The germline V and J ends were trimmed by 4 bases and 0 bases, with 7 bases remaining between them. CDR3 nucleotides: TGTGCCAGTAGTAATACAGACTCCTACGAGCAGTACTTC. It translates to CASSNTDSYEQYF.

This clone has just a few counts. CDR3 sequence (DNA): TGTGCCAGCTCACCGCCCTCCCAAGAGACCCAGTACTTC. Protein: CASSPPSQETQYF. The chain combines TRBV18 with TRBJ2-5; no definite D call. The V gene lost 3 bases and the J gene lost 1 base, with 6 bases spanning the gap. The CDR3 spans 13 residues. Germline V lookup: CDR1 KGHSH, CDR2 LQKENI.

The chain combines TRBV7-2 with TRBJ2-7; the D is unclear. Trimming took off 5 bases at V and 1 base at J, with 9 bases between the two ends. This CDR3 is built from 13 residues. In germline, CDR1 is SGHTA, CDR2 FQGNSA. The CDR3 DNA reads TGTGCCAGCAGCCCTGTCGGATCCTACGAGCAGTACTTC. Amino acid sequence: CASSPVGSYEQYF.

This clone appeared a few times. The rearrangement links TRBV29-1 to TRBJ2-5; D unresolved. Looked up from germline, CDR1 is SQVTM and CDR2 is ANQGSEA. V shed 8 bases and J shed 3 bases, with 13 bases lying between them. CDR3 size: 12 residues. The CDR3: CSLHGGEETQYF. CDR3 DNA sequence: TGCAGCCTTCATGGTGGGGAAGAGACCCAGTACTTC.

A few counts support this clone. This chain joins TRBV5-1 and TRBJ2-3; D remains unclear. V was shortened by 4 bases and J by 2 bases, with 14 bases between the two germline ends. This CDR3 contains 15 residues. Germline V gene sequence: CDR1 SGHRS, CDR2 YFSETQ. CDR3: CASSLDQTTTDTQYF. The CDR3 coding sequence is TGCGCCAGCAGCCTGGACCAGACCACCACAGATACGCAGTATTTT.

This clone was observed a handful of times. The chain employs TRBV7-9 and TRBJ1-3; D is unresolved. Trimming stripped 10 bases from V and 0 bases from J, with 16 bases between. There are 15 residues in the CDR3. Germline V CDR1 and CDR2: SEHNR, FQNEAQ (reference sequence). The CDR3 region has the DNA TGTGCCACCCCGGACGGCTCCAGCTCTGGAAACACCATATATTTT. It specifies CATPDGSSSGNTIYF.

The rearrangement uses TRBV7-2 and TRBJ1-5, with 8 bases lining up with TRBD1. The V segment lost 5 bases and the J segment 7 bases; nucleotides outside the gene matches: 4. The germline V gene encodes CDR1 SGHTA and CDR2 FQGNSA. The CDR3 covers 13 residues. The CDR3 sequence: CASSPGQAQPQHF. For the CDR3, the DNA is TGTGCCAGCAGCCCGGGACAGGCGCAGCCCCAGCATTTT. Looking up the rest from reference TRBV7-2 and TRBJ1-5 gives the full variable domain: GAGVSQSPSNKVTEKGKDVELRCDPISGHTALYWYRQSLGQGLEFLIYFQGNSAPDKSGLPSDRFSAERTGGSVSTLTIQRTQQEDSAVYLCASSPGQAQPQHFGDGTRLSIL.

This clone was recorded a few times. Other DNA sequences within the sample encode an identical CDR3. The chain couples TRBV5-1 to TRBJ2-6; D gene uncertain. CDR3 size: 15 residues. V gave up 0 bases and J gave up 0 bases, with 4 bases separating them. In germline, CDR1 is SGHRS, CDR2 YFSETQ. This CDR3 is CASSLEASGANVLTF. The CDR3 DNA follows: TGCGCCAGCAGCTTGGAGGCCTCTGGGGCCAACGTCCTGACTTTC.